This TCR beta chain was sequenced in a study of blood T cell repertoires in COVID-19. Clones were read by immunoSEQ multiplex PCR, and TCRdb kept only the in-frame ones, dropping some. The sample shows 65,000 to 85,000 clones, around nine tenths of them seen only once. This clone occurred many times. Other DNA variants within this sample encode the same CDR3. CDR1 is MNHNS and CDR2 is SASEGT in the germline V gene. V was pared by 2 bases and J by 4 bases, with 5 bases between. The CDR3 covers 12 residues. This TCR derives from a human donor in a cohort sampled during active COVID-19. The chain uses TRBV6-1 and TRBJ1-2, with D perhaps matching TRBD1 (5 bases). The material sequenced was peripheral blood. The CDR3 DNA reads as TGTGCCAGCAGTGAACAGGGCTATGGCTACACCTTC. Its protein is CASSEQGYGYTF.